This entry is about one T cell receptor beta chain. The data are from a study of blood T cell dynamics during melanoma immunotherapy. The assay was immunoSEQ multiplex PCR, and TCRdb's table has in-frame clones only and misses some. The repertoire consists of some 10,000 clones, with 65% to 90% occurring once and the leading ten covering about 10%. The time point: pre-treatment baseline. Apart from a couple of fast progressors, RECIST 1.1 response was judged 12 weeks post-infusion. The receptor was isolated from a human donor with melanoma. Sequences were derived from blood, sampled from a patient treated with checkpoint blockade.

DNA of the CDR3: TGTGCCAGCAGCCAAGTATACGGGGGCACTGAAGCTTTCTTT. It specifies CASSQVYGGTEAFF. The chain couples TRBV14 to TRBJ1-1, with D tentatively TRBD1 (5 bases). Germline V gene sequence: CDR1 SGHDN, CDR2 FVKESK. The CDR3 has 14 amino acids. Trimming stripped 1 base from V and 4 bases from J, with 10 bases between.